Below, 7 T cell receptor beta chains from the same sample are listed, as sequenced in a study of T-cell reconstitution after alpha-beta-depleted transplantation in children. The library targeted TCRbeta and was prepared with unique molecular identifiers. TCRdb analysed the PCR reads with MiXCR anew, one entry per CDR3 protein. The data contain hundreds of thousands of distinct CDR3 sequences, around 13% of them singletons. Specimen: PBMCs, collected before TCRalphabeta/CD19-depleted stem cell transplant. The receptors here all came from a girl aged 2 to 10 with congenital amegakaryocytic thrombocytopenia, due to receive a stem cell transplant.

The table lists this clonotype with many counts. The gene calls are TRBV7-9 and TRBJ2-5; D gene unclear. Trimming took 3 bases from V and 5 from J, leaving 7 bases between them. The CDR3 has 12 residues. The germline V gene encodes CDR1 SEHNR and CDR2 FQNEAQ (reference sequence). The CDR3 sequence: CASSFEWETQYF. CDR3 DNA sequence: TGTGCCAGCAGCTTCGAATGGGAGACCCAGTACTTC.

A few counts support this clonotype. The CDR3 DNA reads as TGCGCCAGCAGCTTGGCCGCGGGGGATTACGAGCAGTACTTC. It codes for CASSLAAGDYEQYF. The rearrangement links TRBV5-1 to TRBJ2-7, with TRBD2 identical over 7 bases. Germline V gene data show CDR1 as SGHRS and CDR2 as YFSETQ. J was trimmed by 4 bases and V by 0 bases; bases with no gene match: 4. The CDR3 consists of 14 residues.

This sequence joins TRBV7-9 and TRBJ2-1, with D perhaps being TRBD1 or TRBD2 (5 bases each). There are 16 residues in the CDR3. Trimming shortened V by 5 bases and J by 7 bases, and 21 bases separated the two germline ends. Germline values: CDR1 SEHNR, CDR2 FQNEAQ (reference sequence). CDR3 amino acids: CASSPVTGAPRNEQFF. CDR3 sequence (DNA): TGTGCCAGCAGCCCAGTCACCGGGGCCCCTCGGAATGAGCAGTTCTTC.

The table lists this clonotype with many counts. The CDR3 DNA follows: TGTGCCAGCATTGGGAGGACAGGGATGAGCACTGAAGCTTTCTTT. It specifies CASIGRTGMSTEAFF. The chain combines TRBV12-3 or TRBV12-4 with TRBJ1-1, with 8 bases matching TRBD1. V gave up 7 bases and J gave up 4 bases; unmatched junction bases: 11. CDR3 length equals 15 residues.

This chain links TRBV20-1 with TRBJ1-1, with unresolved D. V gave up 1 base and J gave up 1 base, with 16 bases separating them. The germline V gene encodes CDR1 DFQATT and CDR2 SNEGSKA (reference sequence). The CDR3 contains 16 residues. This chain's CDR3 is CSARAPQVGGNTEAFF. The CDR3 DNA follows: TGCAGTGCTAGAGCTCCCCAGGTCGGCGGGAACACTGAAGCTTTCTTT.

This clonotype has ten or more counts. The chain uses TRBV29-1 and TRBJ1-5; D gene unclear. This CDR3 contains 13 residues. The V end lost 6 bases, the J end lost 2 bases, and 11 bases lay between the germline ends. CDR1 is SQVTM, CDR2 ANQGSEA, per germline. The chain's CDR3 is CSVSFQGNQPQHF. CDR3 DNA sequence: TGCAGCGTCAGCTTCCAGGGCAATCAGCCCCAGCATTTT.

This clonotype occurred a few times. The V and J genes are TRBV4-2 and TRBJ1-2; the D gene is possibly TRBD1 (6 bases). Germline values: CDR1 LGHNA, CDR2 YNFKEQ. The CDR3 has 16 amino acids. Trimming took 4 bases from V and 3 from J, leaving 18 bases between them. CDR3: CASSPSSGRGDYGYTF. For the CDR3, the DNA is TGTGCCAGCAGCCCCTCCTCTGGCAGGGGCGACTATGGCTACACCTTC.